The 9 T cell receptor beta chains below were found in one sample sequenced in a study of blood T cells in healthy people across ages. A J-beta primer mix and a sample-barcoded 5' primer were used in a second PCR of about 7 to 12 cycles. TCRdb passed the 5' RACE reads through MiXCR, listing each CDR3 protein once. This sample yields over 700,000 distinct CDR3 sequences, of which about 53% are seen a single time; about two fifths belongs to the top ten. Source material: blood. The origin of the receptors is an elderly man in good health.

The chain uses TRBV15 and TRBJ2-7; D tentatively reads TRBD1 or TRBD2 (5 bases each). From germline, CDR1 is LNHNV and CDR2 YYDKDF (reference sequence). The CDR3 is 14 amino acids. V lost 0 bases to trimming and J lost 5 bases, with 11 bases between them. The CDR3 sequence: CATSRDISGHEQYF. CDR3 nucleotides: TGTGCCACCAGCAGAGATATTTCGGGACACGAGCAGTACTTC.

The chain has TRBV6-5 and TRBJ2-7; D may match TRBD1 or TRBD2 (5 bases each). CDR1 and CDR2 from the germline V gene are MNHEY and SVGAGI. The CDR3 spans 14 residues. V was cut by 6 bases and J by 7 bases, with 19 bases left in between. CDR3 residues: CASRRAGPSGEQYF. CDR3 DNA sequence: TGTGCCAGCAGGCGGGCAGGGCCCTCTGGGGAGCAGTACTTC.

The table lists this clonotype with a few counts. One end of the junction varies from germline; a read error may be responsible. J is TRBJ1-2 and V is TRBV12-3 or TRBV12-4; tentatively, D is TRBD1 (5 bases). The CDR3 has 13 amino acids. This CDR3 is CATSFGGIGGYTF. Here the CDR3 DNA reads TGTGCCACCAGTTTTGGGGGAATCGGAGGCTACACCTTC.

The chain carries TRBV6-2 or TRBV6-3 and TRBJ2-1; D is possibly TRBD2 (7 bases). V lost 7 bases and J 4 bases, leaving 17 bases between the germline ends. The germline V gene encodes CDR1 MNHEY and CDR2 SVGEGT. CDR3 length: 15 amino acids. The CDR3 spells CASKPGGGRYNEQFF. As DNA, the CDR3 is TGTGCCAGCAAGCCCGGGGGCGGGAGATACAATGAGCAGTTCTTC.

V gene TRBV27 combines with J gene TRBJ2-3; 7 nucleotides match TRBD2. The CDR3 totals 13 residues. With V trimmed by 7 bases and J by 3 bases, 4 bases remained unmatched. Germline V lookup: CDR1 MNHEY, CDR2 SMNVEV (reference sequence). The CDR3 protein is CASTGGITDTQYF. The CDR3 bases are TGTGCCAGCACCGGGGGGATAACAGATACGCAGTATTTT.

This chain uses TRBV20-1 with TRBJ2-3; a weak D match, TRBD2 (6 bases). V lost 3 bases, J lost 6 bases, and 10 bases lay in between. Germline CDR1 is DFQATT and CDR2 is SNEGSKA (reference sequence). The CDR3 contains 12 residues. CDR3 nucleotide sequence: TGCAGTGCTAGCCGGGAGTCCGATACGCAGTATTTT. Translating it yields CSASRESDTQYF.

About this clonotype: A much more abundant neighbour one base away suggests this may be a read error. The chain couples TRBV28 to TRBJ2-7; D call uncertain. The J call may be mistaken, given a closer DNA end match to TRBJ2-5. The CDR3 spans 13 residues. Germline-derived CDR1 and CDR2 are MDHEN and SYDVKM. CDR3 residues: CASSVGPPGTQYF. The CDR3 DNA reads TGTGCCAGCAGTGTAGGGCCCCCAGGGACCCAGTACTTC.

The chain has TRBV5-1 and TRBJ2-5; 10 nucleotides agree with TRBD1. The CDR3 runs to 16 residues. The junction had 7 bases not matched to a gene; V was cut back by 3 bases and J by 2 bases. The germline CDR1 and CDR2 sequences are SGHRS and YFSETQ. The CDR3 DNA reads TGCGCCAGCAGCTGGGGACAGGGGAGCCTTCAAGAGACCCAGTACTTC. Its translation: CASSWGQGSLQETQYF.

The CDR3, as DNA: TGTGCCAGCAGTAGACAGGGAAACACCATATATTTT. As protein: CASSRQGNTIYF. The chain couples TRBV2 to TRBJ1-3, with D perhaps TRBD1 (5 bases). The CDR3 loop spans 12 amino acids. V dropped 5 bases and J dropped 4 bases, with 6 bases sitting between them. The V gene's germline CDR1 is SNHLY and CDR2 FYNNEI. Full variable domain (rest looked up from reference TRBV2 and TRBJ1-3): EPEVTQTPSHQVTQMGQEVILRCVPISNHLYFYWYRQILGQKVEFLVSFYNNEISEKSEIFDDQFSVERPDGSNFTLKIRSTKLEDSAMYFCASSRQGNTIYFGEGSWLTVV.